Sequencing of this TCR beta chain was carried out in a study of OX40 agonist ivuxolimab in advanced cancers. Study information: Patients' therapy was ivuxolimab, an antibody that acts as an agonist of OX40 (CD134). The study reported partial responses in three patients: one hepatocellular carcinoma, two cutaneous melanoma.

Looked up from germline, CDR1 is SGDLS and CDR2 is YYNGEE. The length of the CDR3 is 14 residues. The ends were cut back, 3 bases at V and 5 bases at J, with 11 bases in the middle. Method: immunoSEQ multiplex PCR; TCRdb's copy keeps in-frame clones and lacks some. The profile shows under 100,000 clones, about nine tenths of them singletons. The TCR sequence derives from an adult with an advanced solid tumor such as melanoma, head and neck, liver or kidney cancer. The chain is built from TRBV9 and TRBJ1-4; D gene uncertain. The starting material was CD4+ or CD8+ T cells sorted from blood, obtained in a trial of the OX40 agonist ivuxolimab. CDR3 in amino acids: CASSAQVQNEKLFF. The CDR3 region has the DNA TGTGCCAGCAGCGCCCAGGTTCAAAATGAAAAACTGTTTTTT.